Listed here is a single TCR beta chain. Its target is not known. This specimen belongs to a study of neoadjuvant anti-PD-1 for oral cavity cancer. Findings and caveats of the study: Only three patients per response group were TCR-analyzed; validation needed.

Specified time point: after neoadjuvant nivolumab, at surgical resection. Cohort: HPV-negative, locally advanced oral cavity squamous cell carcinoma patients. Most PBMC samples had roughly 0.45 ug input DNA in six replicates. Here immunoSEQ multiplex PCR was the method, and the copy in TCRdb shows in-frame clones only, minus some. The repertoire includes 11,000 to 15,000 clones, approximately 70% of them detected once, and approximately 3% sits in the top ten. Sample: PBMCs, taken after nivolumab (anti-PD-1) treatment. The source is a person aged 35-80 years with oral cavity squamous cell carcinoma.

The CDR3 DNA follows: TGTGCCAGCAGCTTAGAGGGGGGTGGTCAGCCCCAGCATTTT. Translating gives CASSLEGGGQPQHF. The V call is TRBV7-8, the J call TRBJ1-5; TRBD1 is a possible D gene (6 bases). The CDR3 loop spans 14 amino acids. Trimming stripped 1 base from V and 6 bases from J, with 10 bases between. CDR1 and CDR2 (germline): SGHVS, FQNEAQ.